The 28 T cell receptor beta chains presented below share a single source sample, sequenced in a study of blood T cell repertoires in COVID-19. Profiled with immunoSEQ multiplex PCR; TCRdb holds only in-frame clones, not every one. The sample records a few hundred thousand clones, around 87% being singletons. Sample: PBMCs or T cells enriched from blood (not recorded which). These receptors all stem from a woman in her fifties or sixties who had recovered from COVID-19.

The rearrangement links TRBV13 to TRBJ2-2; 9 bases are a match to TRBD1. V lost 4 bases, J lost 3 bases, and 3 bases stayed unmatched. Germline V gene data show CDR1 as PRHDT and CDR2 as FYEKMQ (reference sequence). The length of the CDR3 is 15 residues. This CDR3 is CASSWGDRDTGELFF. The DNA of the CDR3 is TGTGCCAGCAGCTGGGGGGACAGGGACACCGGGGAGCTGTTTTTT.

This sequence joins TRBV28 and TRBJ1-5; 7 bases line up with TRBD1. Germline V gene lookup returns CDR1 MDHEN and CDR2 SYDVKM. With V trimmed by 2 bases and J by 0 bases, 4 bases remained unmatched. There are 16 residues in the CDR3. The CDR3 nucleotides are TGTGCCAGCAGTTTAGGTGGGACAGTTAGCAATCAGCCCCAGCATTTT. The encoded protein is CASSLGGTVSNQPQHF.

V usage is TRBV28 and J usage is TRBJ1-3; D ambiguous. V lost 10 bases to trimming and J lost 1 base, with 20 bases between them. The germline V gene encodes CDR1 MDHEN and CDR2 SYDVKM. The CDR3 has 16 amino acids. The CDR3 region has the DNA TGTGCCACCACTGGGAGGGCGGTAATTTCTGGAAACACCATATATTTT. Encoded protein: CATTGRAVISGNTIYF. The whole variable domain, filled in from reference TRBV28 and TRBJ1-3, reads DVKVTQSSRYLVKRTGEKVFLECVQDMDHENMFWYRQDPGLGLRLIYFSYDVKMKEKGDIPEGYSVSREKKERFSLILESASTNQTSMYLCATTGRAVISGNTIYFGEGSWLTVV.

DNA for the CDR3: TGCAGCGTTGATAATCCGTCGGGCACTGAAGCTTTCTTT. Translated, it gives CSVDNPSGTEAFF. The genes are TRBV29-1 and TRBJ1-1; D remains ambiguous. Looked up from germline, CDR1 is SQVTM and CDR2 is ANQGSEA. The V end lost 3 bases, the J end lost 4 bases, and 12 bases lay between the germline ends. CDR3 size: 13 residues.

V gene TRBV2 combines with J gene TRBJ1-2; no firm D call. Germline CDR1 is SNHLY and CDR2 is FYNNEI. The CDR3 totals 14 residues. The ends were cut back, 3 bases at V and 8 bases at J, with 16 bases in the middle. The CDR3 spells CASSEGWGRGGYTF. CDR3 DNA sequence: TGTGCCAGCAGTGAGGGTTGGGGTCGCGGGGGCTACACCTTC.

The chain links TRBV6-5 to TRBJ2-7; the match to TRBD2 covers 7 bases. CDR1 is MNHEY, CDR2 SVGAGI, per germline. Germline trimming cut 2 bases from V and 2 bases from J; bases unmatched to any gene: 6. The CDR3 is 15 amino acids. CDR3 in amino acids: CASSYKAGRAYEQYF. DNA for the CDR3: TGTGCCAGCAGTTACAAGGCAGGGAGGGCCTACGAGCAGTACTTC.

The gene calls are TRBV27 and TRBJ2-2; D is undetermined. CDR1 MNHEY and CDR2 SMNVEV come from the germline V gene (reference sequence). The CDR3 sequence is 14 residues long. Trimming removed 3 bases at V and 4 bases at J, with 9 bases between. This chain's CDR3 is CASSFYDFTGELFF. As DNA, the CDR3 is TGTGCCAGCAGTTTTTACGACTTCACCGGGGAGCTGTTTTTT.

The CDR3 nucleotides are TGTGCCTGGAGCCGGGGGGAACGGTACGAGCAGTACTTC. The encoded protein is CAWSRGERYEQYF. The rearrangement uses TRBV30 and TRBJ2-7; 7 positions agree with TRBD2. V trimming: 3 bases; J trimming: 4 bases; junction bases outside the gene matches: 6. The CDR3 contains 13 residues. Germline values: CDR1 GTSNPN, CDR2 SVGIG (reference sequence). Based on the CDR3 plus reference TRBV30 and TRBJ2-7, the full variable domain is SQTIHQWPATLVQPVGSPLSLECTVEGTSNPNLYWYRQAAGRGLQLLFYSVGIGQISSEVPQNLSASRPQDRQFILSSKKLLLSDSGFYLCAWSRGERYEQYFGPGTRLTVT.

V gene TRBV29-1 combines with J gene TRBJ2-7, with D perhaps matching TRBD1 (5 bases). The CDR3 runs to 13 residues. Trimming removed 4 bases from V and 6 bases from J, with 16 bases in between. Germline-derived CDR1 and CDR2 are SQVTM and ANQGSEA. The CDR3 nucleotides read TGCAGCGTTGTTCGGACAAACCCGGGCGAGCAGTACTTC. Amino acid sequence: CSVVRTNPGEQYF.

V usage is TRBV11-2 and J usage is TRBJ2-3; 7 positions agree with TRBD2. CDR3 length: 15 residues. V gave up 0 bases and J gave up 6 bases; unmatched junction bases: 6. CDR1 is SGHAT, CDR2 FQNNGV, per germline. CDR3 loop: CASSLDPSGVDTQYF. The DNA for the CDR3 is TGTGCCAGCAGCTTAGACCCCAGCGGGGTTGATACGCAGTATTTT.

The chain is built from TRBV5-1 and TRBJ1-1; 9 bases match TRBD1. The V segment lost 3 bases and the J segment 3 bases; nucleotides outside the gene matches: 9. This CDR3 comprises 16 residues. The germline V gene encodes CDR1 SGHRS and CDR2 YFSETQ. CDR3 bases: TGCGCCAGCAGCTCGACAGGGGGGAAATTGGACACTGAAGCTTTCTTT. Protein sequence: CASSSTGGKLDTEAFF.

This rearrangement joins TRBV14 to TRBJ2-2; TRBD2 might be the D (5 bases). Trimming took off 6 bases at V and 5 bases at J, with 16 bases between the two ends. This CDR3 comprises 15 residues. In germline, CDR1 is SGHDN, CDR2 FVKESK. This CDR3 reads CASSPASGMTGELFF. Here the CDR3 DNA reads TGTGCCAGCAGTCCTGCCAGCGGAATGACCGGGGAGCTGTTTTTT.

This clone was seen just once. The chain recombines TRBV30 with TRBJ2-4, with a weak D call TRBD2 (6 bases). V shed 0 bases and J shed 0 bases, with 12 bases lying between them. This CDR3 has 16 amino acids. Germline CDR1 is GTSNPN and CDR2 is SVGIG (reference sequence). This chain's CDR3 is CAWSVLGLLAKNIQYF. DNA of the CDR3: TGTGCCTGGAGTGTACTAGGACTACTAGCCAAAAACATTCAGTACTTC.

J is TRBJ1-2 and V is TRBV19, with D possibly matching TRBD1 (6 bases). Trimming took off 4 bases at V and 8 bases at J, with 14 bases between the two ends. Germline V CDR1 and CDR2: LNHDA, SQIVND (reference sequence). The CDR3 totals 13 residues. CDR3 coding DNA: TGTGCCAGTAGTAGGCAGGGGACGGAGGGCTACACCTTC. Protein: CASSRQGTEGYTF. The full variable domain, in which reference TRBV19 and TRBJ1-2 provide the parts outside the CDR3, is DGGITQSPKYLFRKEGQNVTLSCEQNLNHDAMYWYRQDPGQGLRLIYYSQIVNDFQKGDIAEGYSVSREKKESFPLTVTSAQKNPTAFYLCASSRQGTEGYTFGSGTRLTVV.

The chain recombines TRBV18 with TRBJ2-7; weak D call: TRBD1 (6 bases). Trimming shortened V by 4 bases and J by 3 bases, and 16 bases separated the two germline ends. The CDR3 has 15 residues. Germline V CDR1 and CDR2: KGHSH, LQKENI. The CDR3 DNA reads as TGTGCCAGCTCACTTGGGACGACAGGCCACTACGAGCAGTACTTC. Translated, it gives CASSLGTTGHYEQYF.

This clone was observed at least ten times. This chain joins TRBV19 and TRBJ1-1, with 8 bases aligning to TRBD1. CDR1 LNHDA and CDR2 SQIVND come from the germline V gene (reference sequence). Trimming at V came to 5 bases and at J to 5 bases, leaving 10 bases not matched to a gene. This CDR3 is built from 15 residues. Here the CDR3 reads CASSARQGRVTEAFF. The CDR3 DNA follows: TGTGCCAGTAGTGCCCGACAGGGGAGAGTTACTGAAGCTTTCTTT. Variable domain in full (rest from reference TRBV19 and TRBJ1-1): DGGITQSPKYLFRKEGQNVTLSCEQNLNHDAMYWYRQDPGQGLRLIYYSQIVNDFQKGDIAEGYSVSREKKESFPLTVTSAQKNPTAFYLCASSARQGRVTEAFFGQGTRLTVV.

The gene calls are TRBV27 and TRBJ2-1; 8 positions match TRBD2. V lost 7 bases, J lost 4 bases, and 3 bases stayed unmatched. Germline V CDR1 and CDR2: MNHEY, SMNVEV (reference sequence). This CDR3 comprises 13 residues. The CDR3 here is CASISGAYNEQFF. As DNA, the CDR3 is TGTGCCAGCATTAGCGGGGCATACAATGAGCAGTTCTTC.

This sequence joins TRBV5-1 and TRBJ2-5; the match to TRBD2 covers 10 bases. Trimming removed 4 bases from V and 3 bases from J; junction bases left unmatched: 12. The CDR3 length is 17 residues. In germline, CDR1 is SGHRS, CDR2 YFSETQ. The CDR3, as DNA: TGCGCCAGCAGCCCCGGGACTAGCGAGCTTCGGAAAGAGACCCAGTACTTC. It translates to CASSPGTSELRKETQYF.

The chain recombines TRBV5-1 with TRBJ1-6; a possible D gene is TRBD1 (5 bases). The germline V gene has CDR1 SGHRS and CDR2 YFSETQ. This CDR3 has 15 amino acids. Trimming stripped 1 base from V and 5 bases from J, with 10 bases between. The CDR3 spells CASSLYTGNNSPLHF. CDR3 nucleotide sequence: TGCGCCAGCAGCTTGTACACAGGCAATAATTCACCCCTCCACTTT.

The V call is TRBV4-1, the J call TRBJ1-2; possible D gene TRBD1, 6 bases. CDR3 length equals 14 residues. From germline, CDR1 is MGHRA and CDR2 YSYEKL. Trimming pared 3 bases from V and 8 bases from J, leaving 16 bases between. The CDR3 region has the DNA TGCGCCAGCAGCCAGGGGGAACAGGGCTACGGCTACACCTTC. This encodes CASSQGEQGYGYTF.

The CDR3, as DNA: TGTGCCAGCAGCTTAGCGCGGGCAGGGAGGTTCTTTGAAGCTTTCTTT. It specifies CASSLARAGRFFEAFF. The chain combines TRBV7-8 with TRBJ1-1, with a tentative D call TRBD1 (5 bases). Trimming left V 0 bases short and J 7 bases short, with 18 bases between. Germline lookup yields CDR1 SGHVS and CDR2 FQNEAQ. CDR3 length: 16 residues.

This clone was recorded once. The rearrangement links TRBV5-1 to TRBJ2-3, with D unresolved. The germline V gene encodes CDR1 SGHRS and CDR2 YFSETQ. This CDR3 has 15 amino acids. V lost 4 bases to trimming and J lost 2 bases, with 14 bases between them. The CDR3 region is CASSPSTPDTDTQYF. The CDR3 bases are TGCGCCAGCAGCCCCTCGACACCAGACACAGATACGCAGTATTTT. The complete variable domain, with remaining parts taken from reference TRBV5-1 and TRBJ2-3, reads KAGVTQTPRYLIKTRGQQVTLSCSPISGHRSVSWYQQTPGQGLQFLFEYFSETQRNKGNFPGRFSGRQFSNSRSEMNVSTLELGDSALYLCASSPSTPDTDTQYFGPGTRLTVL.

The chain uses TRBV18 and TRBJ1-5, with 9 bases matching TRBD1. There are 15 residues in the CDR3. Germline assignment: CDR1 KGHSH and CDR2 LQKENI. V was clipped by 5 bases and J by 2 bases; unmatched bases: 4. CDR3 loop: CASSEWTGGNQPQHF. The CDR3 DNA sequence: TGTGCCAGCTCAGAATGGACAGGGGGCAATCAGCCCCAGCATTTT.

The J gene is TRBJ1-3, the V gene TRBV30; no clear D gene. V was clipped by 0 bases and J by 0 bases, with 9 bases between them. CDR3 length: 15 amino acids. Germline V gene sequence: CDR1 GTSNPN, CDR2 SVGIG (reference sequence). DNA for the CDR3: TGTGCCTGGAGTGTTATTACAGCCTCTGGAAACACCATATATTTT. Its protein product is CAWSVITASGNTIYF. Drawing the rest from reference TRBV30 and TRBJ1-3, the complete variable domain is SQTIHQWPATLVQPVGSPLSLECTVEGTSNPNLYWYRQAAGRGLQLLFYSVGIGQISSEVPQNLSASRPQDRQFILSSKKLLLSDSGFYLCAWSVITASGNTIYFGEGSWLTVV.

The V gene is TRBV18, the J gene TRBJ1-2; TRBD1 might be the D (5 bases). CDR1 and CDR2 (germline): KGHSH, LQKENI. V was shortened by 1 base and J by 2 bases, with 8 bases between the two germline ends. The CDR3 loop spans 14 amino acids. CDR3 sequence (DNA): TGTGCCAGCTCACCACAGGACATGAACTATGGCTACACCTTC. Translation: CASSPQDMNYGYTF.

This chain links TRBV18 with TRBJ1-5, with D uncertain. The germline V and J ends were trimmed by 2 bases and 7 bases, with 18 bases remaining between them. The CDR3 is made up of 16 amino acids. Germline CDR1 and CDR2: KGHSH and LQKENI. The CDR3 protein is CASSPSGGPPKQPQHF. CDR3 nucleotide sequence: TGTGCCAGCTCACCAAGTGGAGGACCCCCCAAACAGCCCCAGCATTTT.

The rearrangement links TRBV7-3 to TRBJ2-7, with a weak D call TRBD2 (7 bases). The V end was cut by 2 bases, the J end by 3 bases, with 11 bases between. The germline V gene encodes CDR1 SGHTA and CDR2 FQGTGA. The CDR3 has 14 amino acids. The CDR3 DNA is TGTGCCAGCAGCTTAGGGGGGGCTGGCTACGAGCAGTACTTC. The encoded protein is CASSLGGAGYEQYF.

Note on this clone: The sample carries other DNA sequences with the same CDR3. The chain joins TRBV27 to TRBJ1-2; perhaps TRBD1 as D (6 bases). Between the trimmed V and J ends, which lost 4 bases and 2 bases, there was a span of 8 bases. The length of the CDR3 is 13 residues. CDR1 is MNHEY, CDR2 SMNVEV, per germline (reference sequence). The CDR3 reads CASSYQGNYGYTF. As DNA, the CDR3 is TGTGCCAGCAGTTATCAGGGGAACTATGGCTACACCTTC.